The 12 T cell receptor beta chains below all came from one sample that was sequenced in a study of T cell responses to AZD1222 COVID-19 vaccine. The table came from immunoSEQ multiplex PCR; TCRdb's copy has only in-frame clones and leaves some out. The profile covers some 98,000 clones, with approximately 84% appearing a single time and approximately 15% taken by the ten largest. The sample was peripheral blood, taken 28 days after the second AZD1222 dose. These receptors all come from an adult who received the AZD1222 COVID-19 vaccine.

The V and J genes are TRBV6-2 or TRBV6-3 and TRBJ2-7; 7 bases map to TRBD1. V dropped 0 bases and J dropped 0; count of bases not matched to a gene: 2. Germline V CDR1 and CDR2: MNHEY, SVGEGT. The CDR3 has 15 amino acids. The CDR3 sequence: CASSYSGDSSYEQYF. CDR3 nucleotides: TGTGCCAGCAGTTACTCAGGGGACAGCTCCTACGAGCAGTACTTC.

The rearrangement links TRBV5-1 to TRBJ1-3; D gene unclear. The germline V and J ends were trimmed by 0 bases and 2 bases, with 9 bases remaining between them. The germline V gene encodes CDR1 SGHRS and CDR2 YFSETQ. This CDR3 contains 15 residues. The DNA for the CDR3 is TGCGCCAGCAGCTTGGCAACTGGACCTGGAAACACCATATATTTT. Its translation: CASSLATGPGNTIYF.

This rearrangement joins TRBV7-8 to TRBJ2-5, with D perhaps matching TRBD1 or TRBD2 (5 bases each). V lost 4 bases and J 3 bases, leaving 12 bases between the germline ends. The CDR3 covers 14 residues. Germline CDR1 reads SGHVS; CDR2 reads FQNEAQ. CDR3 nucleotides: TGTGCCAGCAGCTCCGGGACCACAGAAGAGACCCAGTACTTC. Its translation is CASSSGTTEETQYF.

The sample holds one count of this clone. This chain connects TRBV7-9 to TRBJ2-1; 13 nucleotides agree with TRBD2. CDR1 SEHNR and CDR2 FQNEAQ come from the germline V gene (reference sequence). There are 16 residues in the CDR3. The V gene end was trimmed by 4 bases and the J gene end by 9 bases; junction bases not matched to a gene: 9. The CDR3 DNA reads TGTGCCAGCAGCTACGGGACTAGCGGGATCTTGGGTGAGCAGTTCTTC. This translates into CASSYGTSGILGEQFF.

The chain has TRBV19 and TRBJ2-6; D unclear. V shed 9 bases and J shed 0 bases, with 3 bases lying between them. Germline V gene data show CDR1 as LNHDA and CDR2 as SQIVND (reference sequence). There are 12 residues in the CDR3. CDR3 sequence reads: CASHSGANVLTF. The DNA of the CDR3 is TGTGCCAGCCACTCTGGGGCCAACGTCCTGACTTTC.

The V and J genes are TRBV2 and TRBJ1-4; 10 positions match TRBD1. Germline V CDR1 and CDR2: SNHLY, FYNNEI. This CDR3 spans 14 amino acids. The ends lost 10 bases at V and 7 bases at J; junction bases unmatched: 9. This CDR3 is CATRQGADVEKLFF. The CDR3, as DNA: TGTGCCACTCGACAGGGGGCTGATGTTGAAAAACTGTTTTTT. Together with reference TRBV2 and TRBJ1-4, the CDR3 gives the full variable domain: EPEVTQTPSHQVTQMGQEVILRCVPISNHLYFYWYRQILGQKVEFLVSFYNNEISEKSEIFDDQFSVERPDGSNFTLKIRSTKLEDSAMYFCATRQGADVEKLFFGSGTQLSVL.

This clone occurred a few times. The chain couples TRBV30 to TRBJ2-3, with 9 nucleotides matching TRBD2. The J segment lost 2 bases and the V segment lost 1 base, leaving 10 bases of the junction unmatched. The CDR3 covers 17 residues. Germline lookup yields CDR1 GTSNPN and CDR2 SVGIG (reference sequence). This chain's CDR3 is CAWSERTSVYNTDTQYF. As DNA, the CDR3 is TGTGCCTGGAGTGAACGGACTAGCGTATACAACACAGATACGCAGTATTTT.

V gene TRBV18 combines with J gene TRBJ2-1; 9 positions agree with TRBD2. Germline CDR1 and CDR2: KGHSH and LQKENI. The CDR3 spans 15 residues. The trim removed 1 base at V and 8 bases at J, leaving 6 bases unmatched. CDR3 in DNA: TGTGCCAGCTCACCACGCGGGAGGGCCTCGGATGAGCAGTTCTTC. Translating it yields CASSPRGRASDEQFF. The full variable domain, rest sourced from reference TRBV18 and TRBJ2-1, is NAGVMQNPRHLVRRRGQEARLRCSPMKGHSHVYWYRQLPEEGLKFMVYLQKENIIDESGMPKERFSAEFPKEGPSILRIQQVVRGDSAAYFCASSPRGRASDEQFFGPGTRLTVL.

The genes are TRBV6-5 and TRBJ1-2; 7 nucleotides align to TRBD1. After removal of 7 bases from V and 5 bases from J, the junction contained 7 bases not matched to a gene. Looked up from germline, CDR1 is MNHEY and CDR2 is SVGAGI. There are 13 residues in the CDR3. The CDR3 DNA follows: TGTGCCAGCACTCCAGGGGGATTTTATGGCTACACCTTC. Translation gives CASTPGGFYGYTF.

The V and J genes are TRBV6-1 and TRBJ1-1; 8 nucleotides align to TRBD1. Unmatched junction bases numbered 6, after V lost 3 bases and J lost 0 bases. The germline CDR1 and CDR2 sequences are MNHNS and SASEGT. CDR3 length: 16 amino acids. The DNA for the CDR3 is TGTGCCAGCAGTGAGTGGTCAGGGGGCATGAACACTGAAGCTTTCTTT. Protein product: CASSEWSGGMNTEAFF.

The rearrangement uses TRBV5-4 and TRBJ1-1; D might be TRBD1 (6 bases). The CDR3 spans 12 residues. Germline lookup yields CDR1 SGHNT and CDR2 YYREEE (reference sequence). V lost 7 bases and J 7 bases, leaving 14 bases between the germline ends. CDR3 coding DNA: TGTGCCAGCGGGCAGGGGAGTGGTGAAGCTTTCTTT. It encodes CASGQGSGEAFF.

The rearrangement uses TRBV7-2 and TRBJ2-7; D is undetermined. The CDR3 runs 11 residues. The germline V gene encodes CDR1 SGHTA and CDR2 FQGNSA. V lost 2 bases and J 5 bases, leaving 4 bases between the germline ends. Here the CDR3 reads CASSLLNEQYF. CDR3 in DNA: TGTGCCAGCAGCTTACTTAACGAGCAGTACTTC.